This T cell receptor beta chain was sequenced in a study of Ad26.COV2.S vaccination and SARS-CoV-2 variants. Study-wide findings and caveats: Ad26.COV2.S recipients had broader spike-specific TCRs (P = 0.0014). Placebo and vaccine recipients had non-spike TCR breadth that was similar.

Germline CDR1 and CDR2: LGHNA and YNFKEQ. The length of the CDR3 is 15 residues. V lost 6 bases and J 4 bases, leaving 16 bases between the germline ends. Treatment denoted: some 19 received Ad26.COV2.S at low or high dose, single or two shots; 5 received placebo; per-sample allocation not given. Samples analyzed were those drawn on day 63 after the first vaccine or placebo injection. Vaccination employed an Ad26 vector expressing the Wuhan-strain SARS-CoV-2 spike. Points on this clone: Its antigen is not identified.

Sequencing was performed with immunoSEQ multiplex PCR; in TCRdb, only in-frame clones are kept and a portion is missing. The table records 380,000 or so clones, 83% of them present only once. The V call is TRBV4-2, the J call TRBJ2-1, with a weak D call TRBD2 (6 bases). The TCR sequence derives from a person between 18 and 60 years old who received the Ad26.COV2.S COVID-19 vaccine or a placebo. The sequencing used peripheral blood, collected in a trial of Ad26.COV2.S vaccine versus placebo. The CDR3 loop is CASRAGGDRYNEQFF. The CDR3 DNA sequence: TGTGCCAGCAGGGCGGGCGGGGATCGATACAATGAGCAGTTCTTC.